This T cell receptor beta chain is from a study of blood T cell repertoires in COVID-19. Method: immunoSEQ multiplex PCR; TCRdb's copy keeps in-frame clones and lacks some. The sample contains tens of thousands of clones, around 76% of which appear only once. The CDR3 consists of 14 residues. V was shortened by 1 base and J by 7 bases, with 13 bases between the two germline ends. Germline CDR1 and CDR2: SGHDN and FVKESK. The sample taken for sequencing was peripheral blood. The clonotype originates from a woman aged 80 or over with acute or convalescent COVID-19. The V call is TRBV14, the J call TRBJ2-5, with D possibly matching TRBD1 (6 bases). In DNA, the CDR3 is TGTGCCAGCAGCCAAGTAGGGGGAACAGGGACCCAGTACTTC. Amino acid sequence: CASSQVGGTGTQYF.